Only a few counts were recorded for the clone carrying this T cell receptor beta chain. Its antigen is unidentified. TCRdb reanalysed the reads using MiXCR and keeps one entry per CDR3 protein. The data show about 470,000 distinct CDR3 sequences, 42% seen once. The sample is drawn from a study of T cell repertoires in cytomegalovirus infection. Study summary: HLA-B-restricted CMV epitopes that are well studied, plus recently identified HLA-C-restricted ones, were used by the study. General study points: Carriers of CMV plus the relevant HLA were identified by cumulative public TCR beta family frequency.

The CDR3 extends over 14 amino acids. Trimming removed 3 bases from V and 5 bases from J, with 13 bases in between. CDR1 SGHTA and CDR2 FQGNSA come from the germline V gene. V gene TRBV7-2 combines with J gene TRBJ2-5, with D unclear. This clonotype originated in a human donor in good health (CMV status not recorded). Some clones in this sample may be carry-over from other donors' samples. Specimen: cultured PBMCs, collected from culture after CMV antigen stimulation. The DNA for the CDR3 is TGTGCCAGCAGCTTTCAAGGAGCCCACGAGACCCAGTACTTC. Translated: CASSFQGAHETQYF.